The 17 T cell receptor beta chains reported below all come from one sample, sequenced in a study of early T cells in non-severe SARS-CoV-2 infection. Each CDR3 protein is one row after TCRdb ran MiXCR on the 5' RACE reads. The data hold around 82,000 distinct CDR3 sequences, with over 12% observed a single time. The sample taken for sequencing was whole blood. The receptors originated from an adult who was a healthcare worker with PCR-confirmed SARS-CoV-2 infection or an uninfected control (not recorded which).

This clonotype has at least ten counts. J is TRBJ1-4 and V is TRBV5-1; 7 bases are shared with TRBD1. Trimming removed 1 base from V and 0 bases from J; junction bases left unmatched: 0. The CDR3 has 15 residues. The germline CDR1 and CDR2 sequences are SGHRS and YFSETQ. In DNA form, the CDR3 reads TGCGCCAGCAGCTTGACAGGGGCAACTAATGAAAAACTGTTTTTT. Amino acids: CASSLTGATNEKLFF.

This clonotype was observed a handful of times. The rearrangement joins TRBV3-1 to TRBJ1-2; no clear D gene. There are 13 residues in the CDR3. The germline gives CDR1 LGHDT, CDR2 YNNKEL (reference sequence). V lost 1 base and J 5 bases, leaving 8 bases between the germline ends. This chain's CDR3 is CASSQVQQYGYTF. The CDR3 DNA reads TGTGCCAGCAGCCAAGTCCAGCAATATGGCTACACCTTC.

This clonotype was counted only a few times. The gene calls are TRBV6-5 and TRBJ2-2; maybe TRBD2 (5 bases). This CDR3 contains 17 residues. Germline assignment: CDR1 MNHEY and CDR2 SVGAGI. The V end lost 2 bases, the J end lost 1 base, and 14 bases lay between the germline ends. DNA for the CDR3: TGTGCCAGCAGTTACGGAGGCCCCTTGAGGAACACCGGGGAGCTGTTTTTT. Its translation is CASSYGGPLRNTGELFF.

This clonotype was seen repeatedly, ten times or more. The chain has TRBV10-1 and TRBJ2-3; no clear D. V dropped 4 bases and J dropped 4 bases, with 9 bases sitting between them. Germline loops: CDR1 WNHNN, CDR2 SYGVQD (reference sequence). This CDR3 is 13 amino acids long. The CDR3 DNA follows: TGCGCCAGCAGTGGGCGACTGGCAGATACGCAGTATTTT. This codes for CASSGRLADTQYF.

This clonotype was recorded a few times. The rearrangement joins TRBV5-1 to TRBJ2-1; 12 nucleotides agree with TRBD2. The length of the CDR3 is 17 residues. The germline V gene has CDR1 SGHRS and CDR2 YFSETQ. J gave up 7 bases and V 3 bases, and 11 bases lay outside the gene matches. CDR3 sequence: CASSYDPSGGAINEQFF. The CDR3 DNA sequence: TGCGCCAGCAGCTACGACCCTAGCGGGGGGGCTATTAATGAGCAGTTCTTC. The full variable domain, completed using reference TRBV5-1 and TRBJ2-1, is KAGVTQTPRYLIKTRGQQVTLSCSPISGHRSVSWYQQTPGQGLQFLFEYFSETQRNKGNFPGRFSGRQFSNSRSEMNVSTLELGDSALYLCASSYDPSGGAINEQFFGPGTRLTVL.

The chain recombines TRBV29-1 with TRBJ1-2, with TRBD1 identical over 7 bases. The CDR3 length is 12 residues. CDR1 SQVTM and CDR2 ANQGSEA come from the germline V gene. Unmatched junction bases numbered 3, after V lost 6 bases and J lost 2 bases. CDR3 residues: CSVPTGNYGYTF. The CDR3 DNA reads as TGCAGCGTCCCGACAGGGAACTATGGCTACACCTTC.

This chain joins TRBV29-1 and TRBJ1-1; D remains unclear. The V end was cut by 7 bases, the J end by 6 bases, with 6 bases between. The CDR3 has 9 amino acids. Looked up from germline, CDR1 is SQVTM and CDR2 is ANQGSEA. The CDR3 DNA is TGCAGCGGGACCCCTGAAGCTTTCTTT. This translates into CSGTPEAFF.

This clonotype was observed many times. This chain joins TRBV5-1 and TRBJ1-1; maybe TRBD1 (6 bases). Deletions cut 3 bases from V and 1 base from J, with 13 bases between. Germline lookup yields CDR1 SGHRS and CDR2 YFSETQ. The length of the CDR3 is 15 residues. CDR3 nucleotides: TGCGCCAGCAGCTGGACTACAGGGAGGAACACTGAAGCTTTCTTT. This translates into CASSWTTGRNTEAFF.

This clonotype showed up just a few times. The chain employs TRBV20-1 and TRBJ1-3; 10 positions agree with TRBD1. This CDR3 is built from 12 residues. V gave up 6 bases and J gave up 9 bases; unmatched junction bases: 5. Germline V lookup: CDR1 DFQATT, CDR2 SNEGSKA (reference sequence). The CDR3 spells CSAGTGESTIYF. CDR3 nucleotide sequence: TGCAGTGCCGGGACAGGGGAAAGCACCATATATTTT.

This clonotype was seen more than once but under ten times. This chain uses TRBV7-9 with TRBJ1-1, with D possibly being TRBD1 (6 bases). Germline assignment: CDR1 SEHNR and CDR2 FQNEAQ (reference sequence). Trimming shortened V by 6 bases and J by 8 bases, and 16 bases separated the two germline ends. There are 13 residues in the CDR3. CDR3 protein: CASRKGGDKEAFF. The CDR3 nucleotides read TGTGCCAGCAGAAAAGGAGGGGACAAAGAAGCTTTCTTT.

The V call is TRBV12-3 or TRBV12-4, the J call TRBJ1-2; D gene unclear. The ends were cut back, 3 bases at V and 8 bases at J, with 7 bases in the middle. The CDR3 loop spans 11 amino acids. CDR3 region: CASSFSGGYTF. For the CDR3, the DNA is TGTGCCAGCAGTTTCTCGGGGGGCTACACCTTC.

This clonotype was seen more than once but under ten times. The chain joins TRBV5-8 to TRBJ1-4, with 8 nucleotides matching TRBD1. This CDR3 is built from 14 residues. Per germline, CDR1 SGHTS and CDR2 YDEGEE. With 7 bases clipped from V and 4 bases from J, the junction kept 6 bases outside the gene matches. The CDR3 sequence: CASDGTGLNEKLFF. CDR3 DNA: TGTGCCAGCGATGGGACAGGCCTTAATGAAAAACTGTTTTTT.

This clonotype has just a few counts. The chain joins TRBV3-1 to TRBJ2-3; D is unresolved. V was clipped by 2 bases and J by 0 bases, with 12 bases between them. The CDR3 is made up of 16 amino acids. Germline loops: CDR1 LGHDT, CDR2 YNNKEL (reference sequence). The CDR3 is CASSQQDAHSTDTQYF. The CDR3 bases are TGTGCCAGCAGCCAACAGGACGCACACAGCACAGATACGCAGTATTTT.

The V gene is TRBV7-9, the J gene TRBJ2-1; 9 bases are shared with TRBD1. The CDR3 runs to 16 residues. V dropped 6 bases and J dropped 4; count of bases not matched to a gene: 10. Germline CDR1 SEHNR, CDR2 FQNEAQ (reference sequence). This chain's CDR3 is CASRKHGTGQYNEQFF. The CDR3 DNA follows: TGTGCCAGCAGAAAACACGGGACAGGGCAATACAATGAGCAGTTCTTC. Combining the CDR3 with reference TRBV7-9 and TRBJ2-1 gives the whole variable domain DTGVSQNPRHKITKRGQNVTFRCDPISEHNRLYWYRQTLGQGPEFLTYFQNEAQLEKSRLLSDRFSAERPKGSFSTLEIQRTEQGDSAMYLCASRKHGTGQYNEQFFGPGTRLTVL.

The chain employs TRBV20-1 and TRBJ1-1; D gene unclear. The CDR3 sequence is 13 residues long. Germline V gives CDR1 DFQATT, CDR2 SNEGSKA (reference sequence). V was pared by 7 bases and J by 4 bases, with 16 bases between. CDR3 sequence reads: CSGVRRLVTEAFF. CDR3 nucleotide sequence: TGCAGTGGCGTCAGAAGACTAGTCACTGAAGCTTTCTTT.

This clonotype was counted between two and nine times. V and J are TRBV29-1 and TRBJ2-2, with TRBD2 matching over 7 bases. Germline V gene lookup returns CDR1 SQVTM and CDR2 ANQGSEA. V gave up 3 bases and J gave up 7 bases; unmatched junction bases: 17. The CDR3 has 17 residues. The CDR3 is CSVETAGEQSPSGELFF. DNA for the CDR3: TGCAGCGTTGAGACCGCGGGAGAACAGAGCCCCAGCGGGGAGCTGTTTTTT.

This clonotype was recorded a few times. The chain carries TRBV5-1 and TRBJ2-2; D is possibly TRBD1 or TRBD2 (6 bases each). This CDR3 is 18 amino acids long. Trimming removed 3 bases from V and 4 bases from J, with 22 bases in between. CDR1 and CDR2 (germline): SGHRS, YFSETQ. The CDR3 reads CASSSGLIQGGGTGELFF. The CDR3 nucleotides read TGCGCCAGCAGCTCCGGTCTCATACAGGGAGGCGGCACCGGGGAGCTGTTTTTT. The full variable domain, its missing parts supplied by reference TRBV5-1 and TRBJ2-2, is KAGVTQTPRYLIKTRGQQVTLSCSPISGHRSVSWYQQTPGQGLQFLFEYFSETQRNKGNFPGRFSGRQFSNSRSEMNVSTLELGDSALYLCASSSGLIQGGGTGELFFGEGSRLTVL.